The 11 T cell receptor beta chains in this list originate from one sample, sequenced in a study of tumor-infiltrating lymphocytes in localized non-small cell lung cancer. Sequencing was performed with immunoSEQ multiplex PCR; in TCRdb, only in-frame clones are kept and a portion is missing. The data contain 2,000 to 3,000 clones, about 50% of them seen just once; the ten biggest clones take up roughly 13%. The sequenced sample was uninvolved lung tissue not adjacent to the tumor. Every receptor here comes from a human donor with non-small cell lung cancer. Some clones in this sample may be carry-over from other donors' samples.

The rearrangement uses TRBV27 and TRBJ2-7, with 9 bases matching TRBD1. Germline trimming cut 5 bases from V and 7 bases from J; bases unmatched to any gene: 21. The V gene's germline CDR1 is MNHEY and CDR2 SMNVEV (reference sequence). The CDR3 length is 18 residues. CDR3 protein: CASSPQPGPGTGSGEQYF. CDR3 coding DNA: TGTGCCAGCAGTCCACAGCCCGGACCCGGGACAGGGTCAGGTGAGCAGTACTTC.

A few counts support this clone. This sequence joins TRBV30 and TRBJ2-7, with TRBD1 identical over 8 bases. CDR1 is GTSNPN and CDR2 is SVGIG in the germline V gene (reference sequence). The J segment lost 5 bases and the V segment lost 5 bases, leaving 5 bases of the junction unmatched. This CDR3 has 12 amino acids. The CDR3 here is CAWDRGRNEQYF. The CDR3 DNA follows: TGTGCCTGGGACAGGGGCCGGAACGAGCAGTACTTC.

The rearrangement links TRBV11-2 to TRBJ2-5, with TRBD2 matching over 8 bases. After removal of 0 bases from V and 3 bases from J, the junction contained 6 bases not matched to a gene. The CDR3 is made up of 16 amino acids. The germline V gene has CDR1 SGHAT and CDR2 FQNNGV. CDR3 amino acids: CASSLELAGGKETQYF. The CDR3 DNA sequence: TGTGCCAGCAGCTTAGAACTGGCGGGGGGAAAAGAGACCCAGTACTTC.

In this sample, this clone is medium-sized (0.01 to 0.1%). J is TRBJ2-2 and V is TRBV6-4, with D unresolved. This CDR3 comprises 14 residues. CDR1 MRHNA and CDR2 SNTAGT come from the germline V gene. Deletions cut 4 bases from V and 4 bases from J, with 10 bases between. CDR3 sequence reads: CASSASPGTGELFF. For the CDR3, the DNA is TGTGCCAGCAGTGCTTCACCGGGCACCGGGGAGCTGTTTTTT.

The CDR3 DNA reads as TGTGCCAGCAGCTCCCGGACAGGGTACGAGCAGTACTTC. It translates to CASSSRTGYEQYF. The gene calls are TRBV7-2 and TRBJ2-7, with TRBD1 identical over 8 bases. The V gene's germline CDR1 is SGHTA and CDR2 FQGNSA. The CDR3 runs to 13 residues. Losses at the gene ends were 4 bases for V and 4 bases for J; bases not matched to a gene: 3. Full variable domain (outside the CDR3, taken from reference TRBV7-2 and TRBJ2-7): GAGVSQSPSNKVTEKGKDVELRCDPISGHTALYWYRQSLGQGLEFLIYFQGNSAPDKSGLPSDRFSAERTGGSVSTLTIQRTQQEDSAVYLCASSSRTGYEQYFGPGTRLTVT.

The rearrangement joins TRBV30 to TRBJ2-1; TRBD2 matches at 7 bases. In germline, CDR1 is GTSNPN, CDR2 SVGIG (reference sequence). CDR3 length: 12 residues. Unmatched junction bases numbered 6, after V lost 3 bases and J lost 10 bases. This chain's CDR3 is CAWSQLAVEQFF. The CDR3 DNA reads TGTGCCTGGAGCCAGCTAGCGGTCGAGCAGTTCTTC.

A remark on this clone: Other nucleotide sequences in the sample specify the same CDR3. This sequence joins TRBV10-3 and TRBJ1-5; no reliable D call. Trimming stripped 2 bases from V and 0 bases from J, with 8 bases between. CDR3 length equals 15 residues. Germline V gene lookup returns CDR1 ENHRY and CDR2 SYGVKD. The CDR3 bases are TGTGCCATCAGTGAGGGCCGGAATAGCAATCAGCCCCAGCATTTT. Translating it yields CAISEGRNSNQPQHF.

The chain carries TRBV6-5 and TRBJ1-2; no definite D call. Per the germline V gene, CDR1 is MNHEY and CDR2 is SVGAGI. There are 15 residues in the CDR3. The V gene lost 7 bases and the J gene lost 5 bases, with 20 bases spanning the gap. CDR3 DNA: TGTGCCAGCACTCCCCTGCTGGGCAGCGTATATGGCTACACCTTC. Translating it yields CASTPLLGSVYGYTF.

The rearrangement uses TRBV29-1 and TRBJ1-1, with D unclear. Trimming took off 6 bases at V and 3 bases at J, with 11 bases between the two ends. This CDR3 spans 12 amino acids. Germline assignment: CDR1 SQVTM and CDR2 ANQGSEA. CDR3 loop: CSVRVAHTEAFF. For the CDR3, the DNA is TGCAGCGTGAGAGTGGCCCACACTGAAGCTTTCTTT.

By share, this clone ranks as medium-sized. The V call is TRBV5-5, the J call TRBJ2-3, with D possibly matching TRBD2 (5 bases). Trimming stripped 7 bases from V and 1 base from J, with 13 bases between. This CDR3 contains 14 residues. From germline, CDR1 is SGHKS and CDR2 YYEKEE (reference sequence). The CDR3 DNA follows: TGTGCCAGCCCCTCGGACTCAGGCACAGATACGCAGTATTTT. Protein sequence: CASPSDSGTDTQYF.

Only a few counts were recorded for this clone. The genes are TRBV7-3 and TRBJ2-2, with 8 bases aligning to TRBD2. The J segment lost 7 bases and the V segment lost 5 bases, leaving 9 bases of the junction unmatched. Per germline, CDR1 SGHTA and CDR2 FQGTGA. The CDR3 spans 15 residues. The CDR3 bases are TGTGCCAGCAGCCCCCAGCGGGAGCAGGACGGGGAGCTGTTTTTT. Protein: CASSPQREQDGELFF. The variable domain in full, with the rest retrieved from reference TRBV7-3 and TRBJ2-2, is GAGVSQTPSNKVTEKGKYVELRCDPISGHTALYWYRQSLGQGPEFLIYFQGTGAADDSGLPNDRFFAVRPEGSVSTLKIQRTERGDSAVYLCASSPQREQDGELFFGEGSRLTVL.